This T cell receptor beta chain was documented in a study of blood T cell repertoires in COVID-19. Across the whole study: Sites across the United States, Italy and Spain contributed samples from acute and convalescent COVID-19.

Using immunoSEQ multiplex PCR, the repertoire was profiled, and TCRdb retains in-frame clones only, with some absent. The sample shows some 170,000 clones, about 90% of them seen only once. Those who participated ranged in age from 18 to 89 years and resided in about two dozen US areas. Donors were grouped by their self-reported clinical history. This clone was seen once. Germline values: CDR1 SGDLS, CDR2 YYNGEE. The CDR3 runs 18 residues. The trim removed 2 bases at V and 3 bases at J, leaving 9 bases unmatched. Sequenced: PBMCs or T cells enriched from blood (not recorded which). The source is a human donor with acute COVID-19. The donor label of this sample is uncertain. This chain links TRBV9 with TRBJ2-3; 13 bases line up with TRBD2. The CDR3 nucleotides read TGTGCCAGCAGCGTTCCGGGACTAGCGGGGAAAGAGACAGATACGCAGTATTTT. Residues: CASSVPGLAGKETDTQYF.